The T cell receptor (beta chain) under discussion was sequenced for a study of blood T cell repertoires in COVID-19. Study summary: Acute and convalescent COVID-19 samples came from the United States, Italy and Spain.

The repertoire was sequenced with immunoSEQ multiplex PCR; TCRdb's copy has only in-frame clones and lacks some. The sample contains 250,000 to 350,000 clones, approximately 84% of which appear only once. Germline V gene lookup returns CDR1 MNHNY and CDR2 SVGAGI (reference sequence). The CDR3 is 15 amino acids. Trimming shortened V by 7 bases and J by 5 bases, and 20 bases separated the two germline ends. The sequenced sample was peripheral blood. The sequence was obtained from a human donor with COVID-19, enrolled during active disease. The donor label of this sample is uncertain. V usage is TRBV6-6 and J usage is TRBJ2-5; TRBD2 might be the D (7 bases). The CDR3 sequence: CASTTTREGDETQYF. In DNA form, the CDR3 reads TGTGCCAGCACCACTACGAGGGAGGGGGATGAGACCCAGTACTTC.